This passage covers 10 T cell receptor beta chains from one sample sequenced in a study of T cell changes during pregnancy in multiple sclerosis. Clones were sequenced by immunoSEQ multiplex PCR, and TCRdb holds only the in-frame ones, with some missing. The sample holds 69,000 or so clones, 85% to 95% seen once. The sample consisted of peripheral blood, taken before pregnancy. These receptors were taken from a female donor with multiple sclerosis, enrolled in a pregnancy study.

The CDR3 loop reads CASSNPRTGGSEQYF. For the CDR3, the DNA is TGTGCCAGCAGCAACCCCCGGACAGGGGGGTCCGAGCAGTACTTC. V and J are TRBV6-5 and TRBJ2-7; 10 nucleotides line up with TRBD1. Germline-derived CDR1 and CDR2 are MNHEY and SVGAGI. With 6 bases clipped from V and 6 bases from J, the junction kept 11 bases outside the gene matches. This CDR3 comprises 15 residues.

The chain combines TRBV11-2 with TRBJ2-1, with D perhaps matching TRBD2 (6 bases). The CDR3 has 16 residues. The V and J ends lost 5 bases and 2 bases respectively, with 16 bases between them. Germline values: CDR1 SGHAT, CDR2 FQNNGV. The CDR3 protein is CASSRGTALAYNEQFF. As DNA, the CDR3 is TGTGCCAGCAGCCGGGGGACTGCCCTCGCCTACAATGAGCAGTTCTTC.

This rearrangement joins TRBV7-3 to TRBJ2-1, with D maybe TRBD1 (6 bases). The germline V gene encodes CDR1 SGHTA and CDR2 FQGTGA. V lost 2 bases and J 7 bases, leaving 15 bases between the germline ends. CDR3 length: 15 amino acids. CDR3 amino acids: CASSLLQGPGNEQFF. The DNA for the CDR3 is TGTGCCAGCAGCTTACTACAGGGACCAGGAAATGAGCAGTTCTTC.

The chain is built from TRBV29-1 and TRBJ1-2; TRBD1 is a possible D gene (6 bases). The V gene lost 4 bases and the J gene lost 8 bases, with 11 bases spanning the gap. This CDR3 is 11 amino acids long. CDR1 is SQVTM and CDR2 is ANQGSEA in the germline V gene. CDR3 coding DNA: TGCAGCGTTGGGCCAGGGGACGGCTACACCTTC. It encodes CSVGPGDGYTF.

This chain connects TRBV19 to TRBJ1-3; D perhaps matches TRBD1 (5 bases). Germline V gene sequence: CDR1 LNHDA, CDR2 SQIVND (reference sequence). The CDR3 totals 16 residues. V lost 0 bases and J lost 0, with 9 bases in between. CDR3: CASSIDQGGSGNTIYF. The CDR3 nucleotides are TGTGCCAGTAGTATAGATCAGGGCGGCTCTGGAAACACCATATATTTT.

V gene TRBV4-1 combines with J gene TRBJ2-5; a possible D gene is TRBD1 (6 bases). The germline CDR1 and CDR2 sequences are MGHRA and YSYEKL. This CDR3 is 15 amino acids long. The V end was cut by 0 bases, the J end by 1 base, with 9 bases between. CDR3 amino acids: CASSQDGTLQETQYF. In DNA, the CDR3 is TGCGCCAGCAGCCAAGACGGGACACTCCAAGAGACCCAGTACTTC.

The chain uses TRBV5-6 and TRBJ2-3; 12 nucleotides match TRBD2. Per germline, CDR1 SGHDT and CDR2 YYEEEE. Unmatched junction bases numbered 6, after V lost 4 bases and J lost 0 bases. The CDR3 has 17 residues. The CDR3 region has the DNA TGTGCCAGCAGCCCGGGACTAGCGGGCCTAAGCACAGATACGCAGTATTTT. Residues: CASSPGLAGLSTDTQYF.

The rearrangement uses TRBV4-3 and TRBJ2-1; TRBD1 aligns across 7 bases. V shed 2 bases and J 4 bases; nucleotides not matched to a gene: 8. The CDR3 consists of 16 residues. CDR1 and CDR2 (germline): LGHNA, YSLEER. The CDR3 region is CASSQTIGRGYNEQFF. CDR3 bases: TGCGCCAGCAGCCAAACTATAGGCAGGGGGTACAATGAGCAGTTCTTC.

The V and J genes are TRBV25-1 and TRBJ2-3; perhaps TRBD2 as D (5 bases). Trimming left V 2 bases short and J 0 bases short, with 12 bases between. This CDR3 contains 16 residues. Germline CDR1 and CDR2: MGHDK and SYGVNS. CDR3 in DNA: TGTGCCAGCAGTGAACGGACGGACTCTAGCACAGATACGCAGTATTTT. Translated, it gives CASSERTDSSTDTQYF.

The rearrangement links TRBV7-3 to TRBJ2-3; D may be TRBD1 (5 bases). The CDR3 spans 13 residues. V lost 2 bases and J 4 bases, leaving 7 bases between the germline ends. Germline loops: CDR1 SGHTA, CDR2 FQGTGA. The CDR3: CASSLDSPDTQYF. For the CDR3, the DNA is TGTGCCAGCAGCTTAGACAGCCCAGATACGCAGTATTTT. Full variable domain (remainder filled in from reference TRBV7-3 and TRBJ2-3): GAGVSQTPSNKVTEKGKYVELRCDPISGHTALYWYRQSLGQGPEFLIYFQGTGAADDSGLPNDRFFAVRPEGSVSTLKIQRTERGDSAVYLCASSLDSPDTQYFGPGTRLTVL.